The clone carrying this T cell receptor (beta chain) has at least ten counts. The sample is drawn from a study of metastatic and nonmetastatic thyroid tumors. TCRdb re-called clones from the PCR reads using MiXCR. There are about 4,800 clones in the sample; roughly 29% occur only once, and roughly 27% lies in the top ten. Each patient came to thyroid surgery without any prior treatment (of any kind). The CDR3 is 14 residues long. V lost 1 base and J 10 bases, leaving 16 bases between the germline ends. Germline CDR1 and CDR2: MDHEN and SYDVKM. The chain has TRBV28 and TRBJ1-1, with a possible D match to TRBD1 (5 bases). Sequenced material: adjacent normal tissue. This receptor was obtained from a female donor with papillary thyroid cancer or a benign thyroid nodule (not recorded which). Some clones in this sample may be carry-over from other donors' samples. The DNA of the CDR3 is TGTGCCAGCAGTTTATCGGGTAGGGGCGAAGTAGCTTTCTTT. Protein sequence: CASSLSGRGEVAFF.